Sequencing of this T cell receptor (beta chain) was carried out in a study of blood T cell repertoires in COVID-19. Study-level information: T cells, B-cell-depleted T cells, or PBMCs supplied cDNA or gDNA.

The count of this clone is one. The authors' processing: From reference gene primer amplification, estimates of nucleated cell counts were derived. Assay: immunoSEQ multiplex PCR; the TCRdb copy retains only in-frame clones and omits some. V and J calls and clone size are as listed in that table; D and trimming were resolved from the DNA. Among approximately 190,000 clones listed, 65% to 90% were seen once. The CDR3 is 14 residues long. Germline values: CDR1 SGHNT, CDR2 YENEEA. V dropped 1 base and J dropped 5 bases, with 11 bases sitting between them. The chain carries TRBV11-3 and TRBJ1-2, with a possible D match to TRBD1 (5 bases). The TCR comes from a man older than 75 with acute or convalescent COVID-19. Sequences were obtained from peripheral blood. In DNA form, the CDR3 reads TGTGCCAGCAGCTTAGTACCGGGACTGTATGGCTACACCTTC. It encodes CASSLVPGLYGYTF.